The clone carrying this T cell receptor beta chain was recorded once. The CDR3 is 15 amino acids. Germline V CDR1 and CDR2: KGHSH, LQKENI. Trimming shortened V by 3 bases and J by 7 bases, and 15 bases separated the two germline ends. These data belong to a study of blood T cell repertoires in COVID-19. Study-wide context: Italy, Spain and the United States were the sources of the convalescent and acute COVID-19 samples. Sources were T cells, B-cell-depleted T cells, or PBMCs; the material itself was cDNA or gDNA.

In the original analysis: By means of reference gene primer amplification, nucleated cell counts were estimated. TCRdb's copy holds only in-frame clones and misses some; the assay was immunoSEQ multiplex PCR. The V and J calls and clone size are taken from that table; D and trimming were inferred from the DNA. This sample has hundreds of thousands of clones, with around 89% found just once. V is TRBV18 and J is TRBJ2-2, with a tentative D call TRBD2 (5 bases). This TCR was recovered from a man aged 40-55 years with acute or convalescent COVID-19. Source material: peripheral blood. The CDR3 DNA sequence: TGTGCCAGCTCACCCCAAGGAGGCGGATACGGGGAGCTGTTTTTT. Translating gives CASSPQGGGYGELFF.